A single sample is the source of the 8 T cell receptor beta chains below, sequenced in a study of response to subunit inactivated influenza vaccine (dated by TCRdb to between 2018 and 2020). The library was produced with RT-PCR. Instrument on record: Illumina HiSeq 2500. TCRdb handled the public reads itself, with Q25 trimming in fastp and clone calling in MiXCR, and kept productive beta chains. Duplicate CDR3 protein sequences are folded into a single record with the most common DNA and genes. The sample data list about 700,000 distinct CDR3 sequences, and more than 11% of these were observed just once. The ten largest make up 5.5% to 8% of the sample. The sample was PBMCs from blood, taken less than 15 days before vaccination. These receptors all come from a man over 45 who received an inactivated influenza vaccine. Donor details come from another sample of the same person, matched by shared clones.

This clonotype came up a few times. The gene calls are TRBV20-1 and TRBJ2-5; a possible D gene is TRBD1 (6 bases). This CDR3 has 14 amino acids. V gave up 3 bases and J gave up 2 bases, with 13 bases separating them. In germline, CDR1 is DFQATT, CDR2 SNEGSKA (reference sequence). DNA of the CDR3: TGCAGTGCTAGTTCCTTGCAGGGGCAAGAGACCCAGTACTTC. Translating gives CSASSLQGQETQYF.

CDR3 nucleotide sequence: TGCAGCTTAAGGGACCCCGGAAATGAGCAGTTCTTC. Translated: CSLRDPGNEQFF. This rearrangement joins TRBV29-1 to TRBJ2-1, with D possibly called TRBD1 or TRBD2 (5 bases each). This CDR3 has 12 residues. V was cut by 8 bases and J by 7 bases, with 15 bases left in between. The V gene's germline CDR1 is SQVTM and CDR2 ANQGSEA.

CDR3 DNA: TGTGCCAGCAGCTCATCCCAGAGGGGCCCCGGGACTGAAGCTTTCTTT. Its translation: CASSSSQRGPGTEAFF. The chain is built from TRBV7-9 and TRBJ1-1, with D maybe TRBD1 (5 bases). This CDR3 has 16 amino acids. The V end lost 4 bases, the J end lost 5 bases, and 20 bases lay between the germline ends. CDR1 and CDR2 (germline): SEHNR, FQNEAQ (reference sequence).

The V and J genes are TRBV3-1 and TRBJ1-2; 7 nucleotides line up with TRBD1. This CDR3 comprises 16 residues. CDR1 is LGHDT, CDR2 YNNKEL, per germline (reference sequence). The ends lost 4 bases at V and 6 bases at J; junction bases unmatched: 14. CDR3 nucleotides: TGTGCCAGCAGCCGGGAGCTTATTAACAGGGGCGATGGCTACACCTTC. It yields the protein CASSRELINRGDGYTF.

The J gene is TRBJ2-7, the V gene TRBV12-3 or TRBV12-4; D possibly uses TRBD1 or TRBD2 (6 bases each). Trimming stripped 2 bases from V and 4 bases from J, with 15 bases between. The CDR3 has 15 amino acids. CDR3 sequence (DNA): TGTGCCAGCAGTTTACCAGGGGAGGTAGCATACGAGCAGTACTTC. Translated: CASSLPGEVAYEQYF.

This clonotype has a count of ten or more. The chain combines TRBV29-1 with TRBJ2-3, with 8 bases identical to TRBD1. This CDR3 is built from 13 residues. Germline V gene data show CDR1 as SQVTM and CDR2 as ANQGSEA. The trim removed 6 bases at V and 3 bases at J, leaving 5 bases unmatched. The CDR3, as DNA: TGCAGCGTCGGACAGGGCCAGACAGATACGCAGTATTTT. The encoded protein is CSVGQGQTDTQYF.

V and J are TRBV4-2 and TRBJ2-2, with 9 bases identical to TRBD1. Germline lookup yields CDR1 LGHNA and CDR2 YNFKEQ. This CDR3 has 19 amino acids. V lost 2 bases, J lost 5 bases, and 15 bases stayed unmatched. CDR3 coding DNA: TGTGCCAGCAGCCAATTTATCGGTCCCGGGACAGGGAGTACCGGGGAGCTGTTTTTT. Protein product: CASSQFIGPGTGSTGELFF.

This clonotype was seen many times. The chain is built from TRBV19 and TRBJ2-1; D gene unclear. Germline V gene sequence: CDR1 LNHDA, CDR2 SQIVND (reference sequence). The CDR3 runs to 14 residues. The V end was cut by 1 base, the J end by 5 bases, with 9 bases between. CDR3 amino acids: CASSIGPQNNEQFF. The CDR3, as DNA: TGTGCCAGTAGTATAGGACCCCAGAACAATGAGCAGTTCTTC.